The rows below give T cell receptor beta chains drawn from one sample of a study of siplizumab effects on memory and regulatory T cells. Sequencing used immunoSEQ multiplex PCR; TCRdb keeps in-frame clones, though not all of them. The table includes tens of thousands of clones, approximately 89% detected once. The sample comprised Tregs sorted from blood. The receptors derive from a human donor in good health. CDR3s include the opening cysteine and the closing phenylalanine or tryptophan. A D gene is named only where the DNA matches it firmly. Some rows mark clone size as missing; the rest say once, few, many or name a class of expanded clone.

j_call,clone_size,v_call,d_call,cdr3_aa,cdr3_nt
TRBJ2-4,few,TRBV30,TRBD1,CAWSAGTAQNIQYF,TGTGCCTGGAGTGCCGGGACAGCTCAAAACATTCAGTACTTC
TRBJ2-7,few,TRBV10-3,TRBD1,CAISGQGWSYEQYF,TGTGCCATCAGCGGACAGGGGTGGTCCTACGAGCAGTACTTC
TRBJ2-2,NA,TRBV5-1,NA,CASSLWVTGELFF,TGCGCCAGCAGCTTGTGGGTCACCGGGGAGCTGTTTTTT
TRBJ2-1,NA,TRBV5-6,NA,CASSAWDLTYNEQFF,TGTGCCAGCAGCGCGTGGGACTTGACCTACAATGAGCAGTTCTTC
TRBJ1-1,NA,TRBV9,NA,CASSPRTANTEAFF,TGTGCCAGCAGCCCAAGGACAGCGAACACTGAAGCTTTCTTT
TRBJ2-7,few,TRBV6-6,TRBD1,CASSADRGSYEQYF,TGTGCCAGCAGTGCGGACAGGGGATCCTACGAGCAGTACTTC
TRBJ1-1,NA,TRBV25-1,TRBD1,CASSLGTARVTEAFF,TGTGCCAGCAGTCTCGGGACAGCGAGGGTCACTGAAGCTTTCTTT
TRBJ2-2,NA,TRBV5-6,NA,CASRKGLITGELFF,TGTGCCAGCCGAAAGGGCTTAATCACCGGGGAGCTGTTTTTT
TRBJ2-5,NA,TRBV6-6,NA,CASSIRETQYF,TGTGCCAGCAGTATACGGGAGACCCAGTACTTC
TRBJ1-2,once,TRBV4-1,NA,CASSQPDWGYGYTF,TGCGCCAGCAGCCAACCGGACTGGGGCTATGGCTACACCTTC
TRBJ1-1,NA,TRBV5-6,NA,CASSLAFLNTEAFF,TGTGCCAGCAGCTTGGCCTTTCTGAACACTGAAGCTTTCTTT
TRBJ2-3,NA,TRBV10-3,TRBD2,CAISMPGGSISDTQYF,TGTGCCATCAGTATGCCGGGCGGGAGTATATCAGATACGCAGTATTTT
TRBJ1-2,NA,TRBV19,TRBD1,CASSNRDRGNYGYTF,TGTGCCAGTAGCAACCGGGACAGGGGTAACTATGGCTACACCTTC
TRBJ2-3,NA,TRBV13,NA,CASSLQGPDTQYF,TGTGCCAGCAGCTTACAGGGGCCAGATACGCAGTATTTT
TRBJ2-3,NA,TRBV6-1,NA,CASSRRGTQYF,TGTGCCAGCAGTAGGAGAGGTACGCAGTATTTT
TRBJ2-7,NA,TRBV18,NA,CASSPPPGSVSYEQYF,TGTGCCAGCTCACCACCTCCTGGATCAGTTTCCTACGAGCAGTACTTC
TRBJ1-5,few,TRBV30,NA,CAWKDSNQPQHF,TGTGCCTGGAAAGATAGCAATCAGCCCCAGCATTTT